This T cell receptor (beta chain) was sequenced during a study of T cell responses to AZD1222 COVID-19 vaccine. This CDR3 is 14 amino acids long. Between the trimmed V and J ends, which lost 6 bases and 3 bases, there was a span of 15 bases. The germline V gene has CDR1 MNHEY and CDR2 SVGEGT. TCRdb's table, derived via immunoSEQ multiplex PCR, lists solely in-frame clones and lacks some. The data show 150,000 to 170,000 clones, around 90% seen once. This TCR came from an adult in good health. The source was peripheral blood, collected on day 0 of AZD1222 vaccination. The chain employs TRBV6-2 or TRBV6-3 and TRBJ2-7; D gene unclear. This chain's CDR3 is CASSPGVMIYEQYF. The DNA for the CDR3 is TGTGCCAGCAGCCCGGGTGTAATGATCTACGAGCAGTACTTC.